This entry describes one T cell receptor beta chain. Other DNA sequences in the same sample also yield this CDR3. This entry comes from a study of cytomegalovirus exposure and HLA in healthy donors. Losses at the gene ends were 4 bases for V and 7 bases for J; bases not matched to a gene: 13. The CDR3 length is 16 residues. Looked up from germline, CDR1 is SGHAT and CDR2 is FQNNGV. The PCR had 60 Vbeta and 13 Jbeta primers. Source study methods: An analysis performed later counted around 86 million unique TCR beta chains (approximately 11 million of them shared). This table comes from immunoSEQ multiplex PCR, and its TCRdb copy is limited to in-frame clones, with some not included. That table is the source of V, J and clone size, and D and trimming were worked out from the DNA. The sample yields approximately 150,000 clones, 79% seen once.

The sequence came from a man between 35 and 55 years old in good health and CMV-seronegative. Sequencing used PBMCs. The chain carries TRBV11-2 and TRBJ2-7; the match to TRBD2 covers 10 bases. This CDR3 reads CASSWGPGLAGAEQYF. The CDR3 nucleotides read TGTGCCAGCAGCTGGGGGCCGGGGCTAGCGGGAGCGGAGCAGTACTTC.